This entry lists 25 T cell receptor beta chains sequenced from one sample in a study of OX40 agonist ivuxolimab in advanced cancers. Profiling relied on immunoSEQ multiplex PCR, and the TCRdb table lists in-frame clones only, not all of them. The sample holds 60,000 to 95,000 clones; 70% to 90% are singletons and the top ten take roughly a sixth. The material was CD4+ or CD8+ T cells sorted from blood, obtained in a trial of the OX40 agonist ivuxolimab. These receptors originate from an adult with an advanced solid tumor such as melanoma, head and neck, liver or kidney cancer.

V usage is TRBV27 and J usage is TRBJ2-2, with 7 bases identical to TRBD1. Germline loops: CDR1 MNHEY, CDR2 SMNVEV (reference sequence). The CDR3 sequence is 14 residues long. The trim removed 3 bases at V and 3 bases at J, leaving 1 base unmatched. The CDR3 coding sequence is TGTGCCAGCAGTTTGGGACAGCACACCGGGGAGCTGTTTTTT. The encoded protein is CASSLGQHTGELFF.

The CDR3 DNA follows: TGCGCCAGCAGCTTCAACAGGGACTATGGCTACACCTTC. Its translation is CASSFNRDYGYTF. The rearrangement joins TRBV5-1 to TRBJ1-2, with D possibly matching TRBD1 (6 bases). Germline CDR1 and CDR2: SGHRS and YFSETQ. Trimming removed 2 bases at V and 3 bases at J, with 8 bases between. This CDR3 region has 13 residues.

This rearrangement joins TRBV5-1 to TRBJ1-1; D gene ambiguous. Germline V CDR1 and CDR2: SGHRS, YFSETQ. The germline V and J ends were trimmed by 4 bases and 1 base, with 11 bases remaining between them. The CDR3 sequence is 14 residues long. CDR3 protein: CASSPTATNTEAFF. The CDR3 nucleotides read TGCGCCAGCAGCCCAACGGCCACGAACACTGAAGCTTTCTTT.

The genes are TRBV6-4 and TRBJ2-1; TRBD2 aligns across 7 bases. The CDR3 loop spans 14 amino acids. V lost 5 bases to trimming and J lost 7 bases; unmatched junction nucleotides: 8. Germline lookup yields CDR1 MRHNA and CDR2 SNTAGT. CDR3 protein: CASSPLAGGNEQFF. In DNA form, the CDR3 reads TGTGCCAGCAGTCCTTTAGCGGGTGGTAATGAGCAGTTCTTC.

This clone was seen a single time. This chain joins TRBV4-1 and TRBJ2-5, with TRBD1 matching over 7 bases. J gave up 5 bases and V 2 bases, and 5 bases lay outside the gene matches. CDR1 and CDR2 from the germline V gene are MGHRA and YSYEKL. The CDR3 length is 14 residues. Written as DNA, the CDR3 is TGCGCCAGCAGCCAACCTCAGGGGGTCGAGACCCAGTACTTC. Translation gives CASSQPQGVETQYF.

This sequence joins TRBV10-1 and TRBJ2-4; D not certain. This CDR3 spans 15 amino acids. V dropped 2 bases and J dropped 1 base, with 9 bases sitting between them. The germline V gene has CDR1 WNHNN and CDR2 SYGVQD (reference sequence). This chain's CDR3 is CASSENLGAKNIQYF. Here the CDR3 DNA reads TGCGCCAGCAGTGAGAACTTAGGGGCCAAAAACATTCAGTACTTC.

The CDR3 sequence: CASSSAGTGNTEAFF. The CDR3 DNA reads TGCGCCAGCAGCTCAGCCGGGACAGGGAATACTGAAGCTTTCTTT. The V gene is TRBV5-1, the J gene TRBJ1-1; 9 bases are shared with TRBD1. CDR3 size: 15 residues. Looked up from germline, CDR1 is SGHRS and CDR2 is YFSETQ. V dropped 3 bases and J dropped 5; count of bases not matched to a gene: 8.

This chain uses TRBV28 with TRBJ2-7; 7 bases are a match to TRBD2. From germline, CDR1 is MDHEN and CDR2 SYDVKM. The CDR3 has 14 residues. V dropped 3 bases and J dropped 3; count of bases not matched to a gene: 5. The chain's CDR3 is CASSLGGTNYEQYF. CDR3 in DNA: TGTGCCAGCAGTTTGGGCGGGACTAACTACGAGCAGTACTTC.

This clone was detected a few times. The chain couples TRBV21-1 to TRBJ1-5. TRBV21-1 is given as a pseudogene. The CDR3 spans 11 residues. The CDR3 region has the DNA TGTGCCAGCTGTTGGAATCAGCCCCAGCATTTT. Protein: CASCWNQPQHF.

Regarding this clone: A read error may produce the germline difference seen at one junction end. The gene calls are TRBV29-1 and TRBJ2-5; possibly TRBD2 for D (5 bases). Germline V gives CDR1 SQVTM, CDR2 ANQGSEA. This CDR3 region has 12 residues. This chain's CDR3 is CSVKEGQETQYF. The CDR3 nucleotides read TGCAGCGTTAAAGAGGGACAAGAGACCCAGTACTTC.

This chain uses TRBV5-4 with TRBJ2-1; TRBD2 might be the D (6 bases). With 3 bases removed from V and 5 bases from J, the gap between germline ends came to 18 bases. This CDR3 spans 16 amino acids. CDR1 is SGHNT and CDR2 is YYREEE in the germline V gene (reference sequence). Here the CDR3 DNA reads TGTGCCAGCAGCTCACCGGACTACCAAATTCACAATGAGCAGTTCTTC. The encoded protein is CASSSPDYQIHNEQFF.

The chain recombines TRBV28 with TRBJ2-3; 8 bases match TRBD2. Germline CDR1 MDHEN, CDR2 SYDVKM. V shed 2 bases and J 1 base; nucleotides not matched to a gene: 5. This CDR3 is built from 16 residues. The CDR3 reads CASSLVLRGGTDTQYF. The CDR3 nucleotides read TGTGCCAGCAGTTTAGTTCTGCGGGGGGGCACAGATACGCAGTATTTT.

The V gene is TRBV4-1, the J gene TRBJ2-5; TRBD2 might be the D (5 bases). The J call is in doubt because the DNA end fits TRBJ2-7 better. The CDR3 has 15 residues. Germline V gene sequence: CDR1 MGHRA, CDR2 YSYEKL. The CDR3 loop reads CASSQEWTRLYEQYF. The CDR3 nucleotides read TGCGCCAGCAGCCAAGAGTGGACTCGACTCTACGAGCAGTACTTC.

This clone was found many times. The CDR3 bases are TGTGCCAGCAAGAAGGAGGGCTTAACTAATGAAAAACTGTTTTTT. It encodes CASKKEGLTNEKLFF. The chain combines TRBV2 with TRBJ1-4; D remains unclear. This CDR3 comprises 15 residues. V was pared by 7 bases and J by 1 base, with 13 bases between. CDR1 SNHLY and CDR2 FYNNEI come from the germline V gene.

The chain joins TRBV7-2 to TRBJ1-1, with 12 bases identical to TRBD1. From germline, CDR1 is SGHTA and CDR2 FQGNSA. This CDR3 comprises 14 residues. V was clipped by 0 bases and J by 11 bases; unmatched bases: 4. The CDR3 DNA reads TGTGCCAGCAGCTTAGCCCGGGACAGGGGGCAGGCTTTCTTT. Protein product: CASSLARDRGQAFF.

The chain is built from TRBV4-2 and TRBJ2-1; 7 bases fit TRBD2. The CDR3 is 17 residues long. V was clipped by 5 bases and J by 8 bases; unmatched bases: 18. Germline V CDR1 and CDR2: LGHNA, YNFKEQ. The CDR3 loop is CASSEARSGGRVDEQFF. In DNA, the CDR3 is TGTGCCAGCAGCGAAGCTCGGTCGGGCGGGAGAGTCGATGAGCAGTTCTTC.

The V and J genes are TRBV7-2 and TRBJ2-1; D gene uncertain. The ends were cut back, 0 bases at V and 7 bases at J, with 19 bases in the middle. CDR3 length equals 17 residues. The V gene's germline CDR1 is SGHTA and CDR2 FQGNSA. CDR3 in amino acids: CASSLARGVIIKNEQFF. In DNA form, the CDR3 reads TGTGCCAGCAGCTTAGCGAGAGGTGTAATAATAAAGAATGAGCAGTTCTTC.

This chain connects TRBV19 to TRBJ2-5; D is possibly TRBD1 or TRBD2 (5 bases each). CDR3 length: 16 residues. Germline loops: CDR1 LNHDA, CDR2 SQIVND (reference sequence). Trimming shortened V by 4 bases and J by 5 bases, and 20 bases separated the two germline ends. The CDR3: CASSSGSTGRWETQYF. DNA for the CDR3: TGTGCCAGTAGTAGTGGGAGTACGGGGCGCTGGGAGACCCAGTACTTC.

This clone was seen a few times. The chain combines TRBV5-5 with TRBJ2-2, with 10 bases that match TRBD1. CDR1 is SGHKS and CDR2 is YYEKEE in the germline V gene (reference sequence). The V segment lost 4 bases and the J segment 4 bases; nucleotides outside the gene matches: 10. The CDR3 extends over 17 amino acids. Here the CDR3 DNA reads TGTGCCAGCAGCCTCGACAGGGGGCGCCGTAGCACCGGGGAGCTGTTTTTT. Amino acids: CASSLDRGRRSTGELFF.

The genes are TRBV27 and TRBJ1-5; D is undetermined. V was cut by 1 base and J by 0 bases, with 4 bases left in between. CDR3 length equals 14 residues. In germline, CDR1 is MNHEY, CDR2 SMNVEV (reference sequence). CDR3 sequence: CASSLFRSNQPQHF. The CDR3 bases are TGTGCCAGCAGTTTATTTCGTAGCAATCAGCCCCAGCATTTT.

The chain employs TRBV19 and TRBJ2-5; 8 bases match TRBD1. The CDR3 has 14 residues. Trimming took 4 bases from V and 1 from J; bases not matched to a gene: 2. Germline-derived CDR1 and CDR2 are LNHDA and SQIVND (reference sequence). The CDR3 reads CASSTTGVQETQYF. The CDR3 DNA is TGTGCCAGTAGTACGACAGGGGTCCAAGAGACCCAGTACTTC.

The chain links TRBV19 to TRBJ2-1; no clear D gene. The CDR3 spans 15 residues. In germline, CDR1 is LNHDA, CDR2 SQIVND (reference sequence). V lost 4 bases to trimming and J lost 2 bases, with 12 bases between them. Here the CDR3 DNA reads TGTGCCAGTAGTACCGAGAACCCTCCCTACAATGAGCAGTTCTTC. Translation: CASSTENPPYNEQFF.

The CDR3, as DNA: TGTGCCAGTTGGCCGGGACAGGGCTACTACGAGCAGTACTTC. Translation: CASWPGQGYYEQYF. The rearrangement links TRBV6-1 to TRBJ2-7, with TRBD1 matching over 9 bases. Germline V CDR1 and CDR2: MNHNS, SASEGT. Trimming cost V 9 bases and J 3 bases; bases outside gene matches: 9. The length of the CDR3 is 14 residues.

This clone was seen just once. The V call is TRBV29-1, the J call TRBJ1-4, with unresolved D. CDR3 length: 11 amino acids. The ends were cut back, 7 bases at V and 8 bases at J, with 11 bases in the middle. Per the germline V gene, CDR1 is SQVTM and CDR2 is ANQGSEA. CDR3 coding DNA: TGCAGCGCGGGTGGGTACGAAAAACTGTTTTTT. This translates into CSAGGYEKLFF.

The chain is built from TRBV5-6 and TRBJ1-4; D uncertain. This CDR3 region has 15 residues. The germline V gene has CDR1 SGHDT and CDR2 YYEEEE. The ends were cut back, 0 bases at V and 7 bases at J, with 13 bases in the middle. The CDR3 DNA sequence: TGTGCCAGCAGCTTGGTAACCGGTCGTCGTGAAAAACTGTTTTTT. Residues: CASSLVTGRREKLFF.